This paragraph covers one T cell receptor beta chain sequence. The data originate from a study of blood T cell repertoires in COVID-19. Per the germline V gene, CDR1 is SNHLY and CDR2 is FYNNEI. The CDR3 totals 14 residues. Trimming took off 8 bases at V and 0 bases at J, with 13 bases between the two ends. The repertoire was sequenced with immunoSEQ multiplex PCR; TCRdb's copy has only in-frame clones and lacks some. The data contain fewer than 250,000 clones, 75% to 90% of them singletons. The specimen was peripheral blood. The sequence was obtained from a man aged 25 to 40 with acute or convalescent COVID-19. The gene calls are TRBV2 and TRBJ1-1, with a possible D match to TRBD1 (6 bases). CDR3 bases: TGTGCCAGCTTGTGGGGGCCGTTGAACACTGAAGCTTTCTTT. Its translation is CASLWGPLNTEAFF.